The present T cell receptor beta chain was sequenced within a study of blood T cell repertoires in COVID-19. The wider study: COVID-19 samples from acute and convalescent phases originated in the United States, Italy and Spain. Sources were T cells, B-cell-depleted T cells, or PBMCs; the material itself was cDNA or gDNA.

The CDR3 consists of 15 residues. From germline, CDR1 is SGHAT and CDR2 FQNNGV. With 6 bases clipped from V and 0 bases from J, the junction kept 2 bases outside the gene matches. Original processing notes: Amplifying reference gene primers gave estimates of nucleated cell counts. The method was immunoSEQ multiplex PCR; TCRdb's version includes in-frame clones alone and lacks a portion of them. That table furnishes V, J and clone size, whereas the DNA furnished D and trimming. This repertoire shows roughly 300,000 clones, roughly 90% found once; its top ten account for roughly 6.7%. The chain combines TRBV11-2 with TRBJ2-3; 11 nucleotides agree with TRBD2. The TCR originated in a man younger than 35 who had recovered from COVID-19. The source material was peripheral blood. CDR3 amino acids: CASSSGGASTDTQYF. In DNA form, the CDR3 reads TGTGCCAGCAGTAGCGGGGGGGCTAGCACAGATACGCAGTATTTT.